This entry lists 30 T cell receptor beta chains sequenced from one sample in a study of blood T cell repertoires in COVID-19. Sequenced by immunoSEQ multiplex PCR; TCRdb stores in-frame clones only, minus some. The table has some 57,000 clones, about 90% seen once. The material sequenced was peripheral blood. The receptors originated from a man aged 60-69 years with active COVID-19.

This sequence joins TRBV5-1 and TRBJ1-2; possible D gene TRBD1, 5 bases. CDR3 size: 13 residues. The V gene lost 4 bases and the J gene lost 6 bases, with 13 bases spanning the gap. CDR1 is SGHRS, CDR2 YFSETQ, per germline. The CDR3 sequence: CASSKISRDGYTF. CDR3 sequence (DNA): TGCGCCAGCAGCAAAATCTCCAGGGATGGCTACACCTTC.

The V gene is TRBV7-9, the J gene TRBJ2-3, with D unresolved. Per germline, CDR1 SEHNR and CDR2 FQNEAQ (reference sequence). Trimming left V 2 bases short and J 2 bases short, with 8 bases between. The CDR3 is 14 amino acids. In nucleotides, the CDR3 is TGTGCCAGCAGCTTAAAGCCTGACACAGATACGCAGTATTTT. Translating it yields CASSLKPDTDTQYF.

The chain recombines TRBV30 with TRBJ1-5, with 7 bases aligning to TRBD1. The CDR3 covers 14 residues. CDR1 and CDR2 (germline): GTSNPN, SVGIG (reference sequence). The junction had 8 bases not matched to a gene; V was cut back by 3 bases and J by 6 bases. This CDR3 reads CAWSEGQAAQPQHF. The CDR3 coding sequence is TGTGCCTGGAGCGAAGGACAGGCCGCTCAGCCCCAGCATTTT. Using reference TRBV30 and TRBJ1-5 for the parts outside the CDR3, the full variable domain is SQTIHQWPATLVQPVGSPLSLECTVEGTSNPNLYWYRQAAGRGLQLLFYSVGIGQISSEVPQNLSASRPQDRQFILSSKKLLLSDSGFYLCAWSEGQAAQPQHFGDGTRLSIL.

The CDR3 loop is CASSLGGADTQYF. CDR3 DNA: TGTGCCAGCAGCTTAGGCGGAGCAGATACGCAGTATTTT. The rearrangement joins TRBV7-2 to TRBJ2-3; D ambiguous. The germline V gene has CDR1 SGHTA and CDR2 FQGNSA. The CDR3 totals 13 residues. V shed 1 base and J shed 4 bases, with 6 bases lying between them. Supplemented by reference TRBV7-2 and TRBJ2-3, the full variable domain reads GAGVSQSPSNKVTEKGKDVELRCDPISGHTALYWYRQSLGQGLEFLIYFQGNSAPDKSGLPSDRFSAERTGGSVSTLTIQRTQQEDSAVYLCASSLGGADTQYFGPGTRLTVL.

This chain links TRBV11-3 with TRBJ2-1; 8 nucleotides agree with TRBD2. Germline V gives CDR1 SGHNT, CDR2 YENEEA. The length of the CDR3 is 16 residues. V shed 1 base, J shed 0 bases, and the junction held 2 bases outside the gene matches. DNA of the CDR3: TGTGCCAGCAGCTTAGGACTAGCGAGCTCCTACAATGAGCAGTTCTTC. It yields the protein CASSLGLASSYNEQFF.

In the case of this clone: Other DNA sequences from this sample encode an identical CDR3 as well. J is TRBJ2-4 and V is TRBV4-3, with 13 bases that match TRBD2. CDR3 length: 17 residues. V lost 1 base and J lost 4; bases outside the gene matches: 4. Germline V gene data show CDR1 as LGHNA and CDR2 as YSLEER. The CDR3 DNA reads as TGCGCCAGCAGCCAAGGGACTAGCGGGAGTCATAAAAACATTCAGTACTTC. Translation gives CASSQGTSGSHKNIQYF.

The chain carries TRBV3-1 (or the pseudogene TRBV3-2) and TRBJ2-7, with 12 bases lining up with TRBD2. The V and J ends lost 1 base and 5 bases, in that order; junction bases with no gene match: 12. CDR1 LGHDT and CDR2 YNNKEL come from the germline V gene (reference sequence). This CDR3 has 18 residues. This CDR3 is CASSQGGASGRAPDEQYF. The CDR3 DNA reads TGTGCCAGCAGCCAAGGGGGGGCTAGCGGGAGGGCCCCAGACGAGCAGTACTTC.

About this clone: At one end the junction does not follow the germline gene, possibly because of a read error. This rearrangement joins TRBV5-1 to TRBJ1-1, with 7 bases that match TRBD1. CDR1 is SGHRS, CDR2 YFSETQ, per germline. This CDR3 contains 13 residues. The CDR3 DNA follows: TGCGCCAGCAGATTGGACAGGTGGGCTGAAGCTTTCTTT. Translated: CASRLDRWAEAFF.

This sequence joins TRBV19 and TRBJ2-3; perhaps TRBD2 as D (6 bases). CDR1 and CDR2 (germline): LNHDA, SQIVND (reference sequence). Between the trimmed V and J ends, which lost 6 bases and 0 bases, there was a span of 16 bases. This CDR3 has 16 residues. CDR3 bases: TGTGCCAGTAGCAAGTCGGGACTGACTAGCACAGATACGCAGTATTTT. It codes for CASSKSGLTSTDTQYF.

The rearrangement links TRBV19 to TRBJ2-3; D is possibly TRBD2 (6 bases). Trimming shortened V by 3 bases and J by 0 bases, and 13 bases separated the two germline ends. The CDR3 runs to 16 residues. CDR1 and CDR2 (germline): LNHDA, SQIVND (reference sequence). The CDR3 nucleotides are TGTGCCAGTAGTATGGCGAGCGGGTCGAGCACAGATACGCAGTATTTT. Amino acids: CASSMASGSSTDTQYF.

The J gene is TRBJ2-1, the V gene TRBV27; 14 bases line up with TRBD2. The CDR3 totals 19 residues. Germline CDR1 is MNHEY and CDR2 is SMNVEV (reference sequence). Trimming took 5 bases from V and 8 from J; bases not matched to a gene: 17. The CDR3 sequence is CASSPRLAGGPRTRHEQFF. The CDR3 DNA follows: TGTGCCAGCAGTCCTAGACTAGCGGGGGGGCCTAGAACTCGCCATGAGCAGTTCTTC.

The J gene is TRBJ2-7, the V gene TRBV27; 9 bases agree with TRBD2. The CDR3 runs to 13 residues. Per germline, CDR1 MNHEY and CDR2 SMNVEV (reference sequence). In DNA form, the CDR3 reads TGTGTTCTACAGGAGAGCGGGAGGCACGAGCAGTACTTC. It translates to CVLQESGRHEQYF.

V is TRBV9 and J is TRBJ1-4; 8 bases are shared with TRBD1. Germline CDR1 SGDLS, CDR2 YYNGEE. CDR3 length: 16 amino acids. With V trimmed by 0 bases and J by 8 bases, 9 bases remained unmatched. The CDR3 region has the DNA TGTGCCAGCAGCGTAGCCCAGGGGGCTGGAGTCGAAAAACTGTTTTTT. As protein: CASSVAQGAGVEKLFF.

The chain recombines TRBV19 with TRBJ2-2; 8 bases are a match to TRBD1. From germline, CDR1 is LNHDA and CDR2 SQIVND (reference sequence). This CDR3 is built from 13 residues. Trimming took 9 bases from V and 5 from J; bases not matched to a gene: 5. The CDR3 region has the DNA TGTGCCAGCGATGACAGGGGTACCGGGGAGCTGTTTTTT. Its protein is CASDDRGTGELFF. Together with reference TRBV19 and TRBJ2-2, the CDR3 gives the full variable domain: DGGITQSPKYLFRKEGQNVTLSCEQNLNHDAMYWYRQDPGQGLRLIYYSQIVNDFQKGDIAEGYSVSREKKESFPLTVTSAQKNPTAFYLCASDDRGTGELFFGEGSRLTVL.

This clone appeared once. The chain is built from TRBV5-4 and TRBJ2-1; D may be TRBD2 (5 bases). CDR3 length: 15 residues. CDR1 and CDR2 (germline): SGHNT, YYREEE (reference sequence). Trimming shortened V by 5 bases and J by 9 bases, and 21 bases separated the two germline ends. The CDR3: CASSSTGLMGSEQFF. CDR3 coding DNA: TGTGCCAGCAGTTCTACCGGACTTATGGGGAGTGAGCAGTTCTTC.

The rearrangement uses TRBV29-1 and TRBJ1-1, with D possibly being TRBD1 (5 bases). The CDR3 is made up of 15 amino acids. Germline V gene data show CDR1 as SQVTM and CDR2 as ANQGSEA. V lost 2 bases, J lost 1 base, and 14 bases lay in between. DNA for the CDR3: TGCAGCGTTGAAAGGGCCGGGACTAAGAACACTGAAGCTTTCTTT. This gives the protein CSVERAGTKNTEAFF.

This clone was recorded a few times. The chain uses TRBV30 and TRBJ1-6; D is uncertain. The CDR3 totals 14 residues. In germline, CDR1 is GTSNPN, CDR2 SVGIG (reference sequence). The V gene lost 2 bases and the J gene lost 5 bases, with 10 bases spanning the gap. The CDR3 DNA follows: TGTGCCTGGAGTAGGCAGGTAGATAATTCACCCCTCCACTTT. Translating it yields CAWSRQVDNSPLHF.

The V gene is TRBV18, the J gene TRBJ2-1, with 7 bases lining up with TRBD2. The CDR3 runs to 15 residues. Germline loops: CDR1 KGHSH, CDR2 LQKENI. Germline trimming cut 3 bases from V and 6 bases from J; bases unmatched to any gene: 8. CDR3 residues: CASSPPGGEANEQFF. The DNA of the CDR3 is TGTGCCAGCTCACCCCCGGGGGGTGAGGCCAATGAGCAGTTCTTC.

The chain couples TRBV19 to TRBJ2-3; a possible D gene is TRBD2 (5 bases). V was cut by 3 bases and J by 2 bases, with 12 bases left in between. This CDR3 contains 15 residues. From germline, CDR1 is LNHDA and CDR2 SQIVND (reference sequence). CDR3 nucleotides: TGTGCCAGTAGTATCCTAGCAGATATCACAGATACGCAGTATTTT. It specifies CASSILADITDTQYF.

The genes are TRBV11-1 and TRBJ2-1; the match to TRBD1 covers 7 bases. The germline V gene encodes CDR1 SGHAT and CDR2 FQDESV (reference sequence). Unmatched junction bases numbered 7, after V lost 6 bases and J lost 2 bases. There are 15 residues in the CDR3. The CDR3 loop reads CASSWDRLTYNEQFF. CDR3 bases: TGTGCCAGCAGTTGGGACAGACTAACCTACAATGAGCAGTTCTTC.

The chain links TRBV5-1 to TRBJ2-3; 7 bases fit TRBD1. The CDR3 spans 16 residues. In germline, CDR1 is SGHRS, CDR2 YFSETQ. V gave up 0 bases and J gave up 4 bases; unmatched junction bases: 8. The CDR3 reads CASSLAATGSPDTQYF. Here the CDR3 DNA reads TGCGCCAGCAGCTTGGCAGCGACAGGGTCGCCAGATACGCAGTATTTT.

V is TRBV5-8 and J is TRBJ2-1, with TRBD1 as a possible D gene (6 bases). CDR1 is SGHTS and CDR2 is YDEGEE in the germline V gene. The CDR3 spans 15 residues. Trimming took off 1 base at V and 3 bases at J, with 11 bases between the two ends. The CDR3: CASSLLQGRYNEQFF. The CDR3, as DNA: TGTGCCAGCAGCTTGTTACAGGGTCGCTACAATGAGCAGTTCTTC.

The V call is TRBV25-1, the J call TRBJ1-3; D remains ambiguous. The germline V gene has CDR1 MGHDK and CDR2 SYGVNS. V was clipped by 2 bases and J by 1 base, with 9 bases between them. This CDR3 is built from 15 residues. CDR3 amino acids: CASSEDGYSGNTIYF. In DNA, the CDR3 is TGTGCCAGCAGTGAAGACGGGTATTCTGGAAACACCATATATTTT.

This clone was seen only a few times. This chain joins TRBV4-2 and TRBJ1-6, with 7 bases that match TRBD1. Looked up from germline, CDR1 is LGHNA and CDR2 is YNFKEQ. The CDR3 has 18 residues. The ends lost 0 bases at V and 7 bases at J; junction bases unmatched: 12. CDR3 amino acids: CASSQEEAGGSANSPLHF. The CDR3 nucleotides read TGTGCCAGCAGCCAAGAGGAGGCAGGGGGATCCGCGAATTCACCCCTCCACTTT.

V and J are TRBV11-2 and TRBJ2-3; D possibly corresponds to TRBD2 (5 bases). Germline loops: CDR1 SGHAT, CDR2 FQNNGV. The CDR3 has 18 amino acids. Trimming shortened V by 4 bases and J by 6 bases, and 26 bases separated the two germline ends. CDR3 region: CASSSLKGERVIRDTQYF. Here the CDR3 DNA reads TGTGCCAGCAGCTCCCTGAAGGGAGAGAGGGTAATTAGGGATACGCAGTATTTT.

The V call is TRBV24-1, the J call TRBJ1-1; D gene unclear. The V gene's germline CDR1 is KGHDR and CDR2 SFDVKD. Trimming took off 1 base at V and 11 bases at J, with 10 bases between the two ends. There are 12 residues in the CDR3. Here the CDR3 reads CATSDFGDRAFF. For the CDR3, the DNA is TGTGCCACCAGTGATTTCGGGGATAGGGCTTTCTTT.

The CDR3: CASIAGRNTGELFF. The DNA for the CDR3 is TGTGCCAGCATTGCAGGGCGAAACACCGGGGAGCTGTTTTTT. The chain has TRBV2 and TRBJ2-2, with D perhaps TRBD1 (5 bases). Per the germline V gene, CDR1 is SNHLY and CDR2 is FYNNEI. This CDR3 has 14 residues. V was pared by 7 bases and J by 2 bases, with 11 bases between.

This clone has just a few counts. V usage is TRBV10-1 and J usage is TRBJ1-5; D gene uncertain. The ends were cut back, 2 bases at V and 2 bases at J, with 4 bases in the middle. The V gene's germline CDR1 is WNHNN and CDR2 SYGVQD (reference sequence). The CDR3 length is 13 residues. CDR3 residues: CASSETGNQPQHF. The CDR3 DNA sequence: TGCGCCAGCAGTGAGACAGGCAATCAGCCCCAGCATTTT.

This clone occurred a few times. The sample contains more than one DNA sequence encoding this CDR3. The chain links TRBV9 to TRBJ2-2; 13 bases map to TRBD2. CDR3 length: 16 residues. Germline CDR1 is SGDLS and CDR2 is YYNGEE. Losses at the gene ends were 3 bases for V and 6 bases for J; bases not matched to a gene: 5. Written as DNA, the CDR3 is TGTGCCAGCAGCGGGTGGACTAGCGGGGGTTCCGGGGAGCTGTTTTTT. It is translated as CASSGWTSGGSGELFF.

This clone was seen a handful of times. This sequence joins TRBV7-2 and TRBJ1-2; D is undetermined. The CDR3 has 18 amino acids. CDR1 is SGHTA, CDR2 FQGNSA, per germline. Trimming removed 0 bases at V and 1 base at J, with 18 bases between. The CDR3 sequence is CASSLAGSGSKINYGYTF. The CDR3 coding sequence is TGTGCCAGCAGCTTAGCCGGATCCGGGTCCAAGATTAACTATGGCTACACCTTC.